This T cell receptor beta chain is drawn from a study of blood T cells in healthy people across ages. This clonotype was detected only a few times. Those donating, healthy Caucasian individuals from Russia, were aged roughly 6 to 100. After removal of 2 bases from V and 4 bases from J, the junction contained 5 bases not matched to a gene. CDR3 length: 15 amino acids. Germline V lookup: CDR1 LGHDT, CDR2 YNNKEL (reference sequence). A second PCR of about 6 to 11 cycles used a sample-barcoded 5' primer and a J-beta primer mix. MiXCR, applied by TCRdb to the 5' RACE reads, yields one record per CDR3 protein. The data contain about 1.6 million distinct CDR3 sequences, about 32% of them seen just once; the ten biggest clones take up about 10%.

This receptor was identified in a woman younger than 45 in good health. The rearrangement joins TRBV3-1 to TRBJ2-5; 9 bases agree with TRBD1. The sample comprised blood. CDR3 coding DNA: TGTGCCAGCAGCCAAACAGGGGGCTGGGGAGAGACCCAGTACTTC. This translates into CASSQTGGWGETQYF.